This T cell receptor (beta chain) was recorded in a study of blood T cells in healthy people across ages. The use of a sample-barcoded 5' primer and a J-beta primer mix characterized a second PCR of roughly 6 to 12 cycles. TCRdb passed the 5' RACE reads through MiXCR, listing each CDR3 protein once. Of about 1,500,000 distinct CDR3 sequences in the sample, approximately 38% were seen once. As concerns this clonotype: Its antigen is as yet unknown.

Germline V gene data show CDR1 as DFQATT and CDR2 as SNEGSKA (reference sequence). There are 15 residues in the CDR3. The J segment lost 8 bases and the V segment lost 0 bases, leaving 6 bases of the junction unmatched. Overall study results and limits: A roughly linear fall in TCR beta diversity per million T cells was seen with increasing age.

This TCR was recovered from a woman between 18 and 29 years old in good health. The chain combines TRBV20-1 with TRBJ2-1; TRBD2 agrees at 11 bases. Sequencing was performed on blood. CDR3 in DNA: TGCAGTGCTAGAGAGGGTAGCGGGGGGGGCTATGAGCAGTTCTTC. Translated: CSAREGSGGGYEQFF.